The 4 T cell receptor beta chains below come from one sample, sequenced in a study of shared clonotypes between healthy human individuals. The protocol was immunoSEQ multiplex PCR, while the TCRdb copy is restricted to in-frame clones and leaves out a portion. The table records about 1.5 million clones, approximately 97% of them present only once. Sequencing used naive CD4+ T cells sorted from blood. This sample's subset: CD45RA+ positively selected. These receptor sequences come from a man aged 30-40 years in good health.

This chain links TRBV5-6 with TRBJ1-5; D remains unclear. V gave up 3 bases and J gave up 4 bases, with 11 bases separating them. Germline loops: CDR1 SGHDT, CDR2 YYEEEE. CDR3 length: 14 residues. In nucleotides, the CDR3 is TGTGCCAGCAGCTCCTGGAAAGGGAATCAGCCCCAGCATTTT. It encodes CASSSWKGNQPQHF.

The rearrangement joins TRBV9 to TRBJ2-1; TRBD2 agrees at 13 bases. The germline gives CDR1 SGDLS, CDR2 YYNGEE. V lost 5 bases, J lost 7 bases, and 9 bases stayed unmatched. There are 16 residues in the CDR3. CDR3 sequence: CASSVGTSGMLNEQFF. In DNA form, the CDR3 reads TGTGCCAGCAGTGTCGGGACTAGCGGGATGCTAAATGAGCAGTTCTTC.

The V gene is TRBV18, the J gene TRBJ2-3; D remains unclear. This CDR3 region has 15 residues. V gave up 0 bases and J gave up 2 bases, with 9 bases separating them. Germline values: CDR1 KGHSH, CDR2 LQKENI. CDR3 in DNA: TGTGCCAGCTCACCACCTAAAAGATCCACAGATACGCAGTATTTT. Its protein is CASSPPKRSTDTQYF.

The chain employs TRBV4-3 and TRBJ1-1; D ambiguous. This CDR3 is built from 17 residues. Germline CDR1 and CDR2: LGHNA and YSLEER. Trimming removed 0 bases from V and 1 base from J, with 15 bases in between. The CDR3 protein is CASSQDLSFGRNTEAFF. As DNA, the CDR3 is TGCGCCAGCAGCCAAGATCTATCATTTGGCCGGAACACTGAAGCTTTCTTT.